This TCR beta chain stems from a study of blood T cell repertoires in COVID-19. Study summary: Material from acute and convalescent COVID-19 was sourced from the United States, Italy and Spain. Sources were T cells, B-cell-depleted T cells, or PBMCs; the material itself was cDNA or gDNA.

Individuals aged about 18 to 89 years were recruited from around 22 US areas. Only in-frame clones appear in the TCRdb table, and some are missing; sequencing was by immunoSEQ multiplex PCR. The profile covers 88,000 or so clones, with about 89% appearing a single time and approximately 1.2% taken by the ten largest. Per the germline V gene, CDR1 is SGHRS and CDR2 is YFSETQ. Germline trimming cut 4 bases from V and 3 bases from J; bases unmatched to any gene: 5. The CDR3 extends over 15 amino acids. The TCR comes from a woman aged 50 to 65 with acute COVID-19. The chain has TRBV5-1 and TRBJ2-7; 12 nucleotides align to TRBD2. Sample: PBMCs or T cells enriched from blood (not recorded which). The CDR3 DNA reads as TGCGCCAGCAGCCAGACTAGCGGGAGCATCTACGAGCAGTACTTC. This translates into CASSQTSGSIYEQYF.